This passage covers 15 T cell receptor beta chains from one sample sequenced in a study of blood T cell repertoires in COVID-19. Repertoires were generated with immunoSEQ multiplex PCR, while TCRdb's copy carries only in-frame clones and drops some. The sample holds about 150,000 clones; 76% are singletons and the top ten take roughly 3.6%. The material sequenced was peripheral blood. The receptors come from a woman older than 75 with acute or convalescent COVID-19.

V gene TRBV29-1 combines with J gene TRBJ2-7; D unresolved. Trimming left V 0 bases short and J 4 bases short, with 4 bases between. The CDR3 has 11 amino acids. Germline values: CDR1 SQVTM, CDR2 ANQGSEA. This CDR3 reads CSVEDRYEQYF. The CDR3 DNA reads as TGCAGCGTTGAAGACAGATACGAGCAGTACTTC.

This CDR3 reads CASSQTGLNNYGYTF. Here the CDR3 DNA reads TGTGCCAGCAGCCAAACAGGGCTCAATAACTATGGCTACACCTTC. The chain employs TRBV6-5 and TRBJ1-2; a possible D gene is TRBD1 (6 bases). The CDR3 extends over 15 amino acids. Germline V CDR1 and CDR2: MNHEY, SVGAGI. V gave up 6 bases and J gave up 1 base, with 15 bases separating them.

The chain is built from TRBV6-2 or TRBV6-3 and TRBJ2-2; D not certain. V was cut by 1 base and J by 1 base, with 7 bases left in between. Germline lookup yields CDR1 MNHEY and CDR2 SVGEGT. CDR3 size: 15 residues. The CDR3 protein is CASSYFPGNTGELFF. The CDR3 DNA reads TGTGCCAGCAGTTACTTCCCAGGGAACACCGGGGAGCTGTTTTTT.

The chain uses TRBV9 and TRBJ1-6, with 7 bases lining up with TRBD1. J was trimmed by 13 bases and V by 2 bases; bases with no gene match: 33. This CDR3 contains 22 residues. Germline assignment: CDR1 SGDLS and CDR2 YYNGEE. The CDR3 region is CASSVPIPSGTVKTLWGIPLHF. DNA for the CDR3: TGTGCCAGCAGCGTTCCTATCCCGAGTGGGACAGTCAAAACCCTTTGGGGAATTCCCCTCCACTTT.

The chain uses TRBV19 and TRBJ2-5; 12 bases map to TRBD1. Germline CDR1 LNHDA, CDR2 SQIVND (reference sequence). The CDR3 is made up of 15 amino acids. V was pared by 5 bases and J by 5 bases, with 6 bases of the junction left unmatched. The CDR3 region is CASSAIGTGGETQYF. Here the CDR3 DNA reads TGTGCCAGTAGTGCCATCGGGACAGGGGGCGAGACCCAGTACTTC.

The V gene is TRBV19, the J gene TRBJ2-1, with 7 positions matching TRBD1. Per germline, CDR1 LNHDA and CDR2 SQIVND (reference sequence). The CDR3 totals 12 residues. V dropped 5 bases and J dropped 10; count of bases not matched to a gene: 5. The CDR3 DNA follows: TGTGCCAGTAGTCGACAGGGATGGGAGCAGTTCTTC. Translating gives CASSRQGWEQFF.

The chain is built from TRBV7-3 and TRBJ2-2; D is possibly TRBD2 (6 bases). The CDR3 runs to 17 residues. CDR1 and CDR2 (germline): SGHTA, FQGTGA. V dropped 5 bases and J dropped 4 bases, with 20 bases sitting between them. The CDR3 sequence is CASSRRVADRGTGELFF. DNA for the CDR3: TGTGCCAGCAGCCGGAGGGTAGCTGACCGGGGCACCGGGGAGCTGTTTTTT.

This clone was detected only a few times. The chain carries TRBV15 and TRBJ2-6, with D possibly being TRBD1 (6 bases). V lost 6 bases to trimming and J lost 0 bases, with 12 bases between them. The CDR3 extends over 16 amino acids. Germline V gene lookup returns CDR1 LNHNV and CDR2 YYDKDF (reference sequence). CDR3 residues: CATSPGQTSGANVLTF. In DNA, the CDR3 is TGTGCCACCAGTCCGGGACAAACCTCTGGGGCCAACGTCCTGACTTTC.

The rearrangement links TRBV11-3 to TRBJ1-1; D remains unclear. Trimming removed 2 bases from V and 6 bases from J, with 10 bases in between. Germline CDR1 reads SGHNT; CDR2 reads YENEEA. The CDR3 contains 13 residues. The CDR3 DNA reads TGTGCCAGCAGCTTAAAGGATCGGGCTGAAGCTTTCTTT. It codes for CASSLKDRAEAFF.

CDR3: CASRGTGGGGYTF. CDR3 DNA sequence: TGTGCCAGCAGAGGGACAGGGGGCGGTGGCTACACCTTC. J is TRBJ1-2 and V is TRBV6-5; the match to TRBD1 covers 12 bases. There are 13 residues in the CDR3. Per germline, CDR1 MNHEY and CDR2 SVGAGI. V gave up 6 bases and J gave up 7 bases; unmatched junction bases: 3.

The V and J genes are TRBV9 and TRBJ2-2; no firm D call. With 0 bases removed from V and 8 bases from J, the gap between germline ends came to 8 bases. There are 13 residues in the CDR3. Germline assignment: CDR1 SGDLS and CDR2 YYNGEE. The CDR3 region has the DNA TGTGCCAGCAGCGTAGATTTCCGGGGGGAGCTGTTTTTT. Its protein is CASSVDFRGELFF.

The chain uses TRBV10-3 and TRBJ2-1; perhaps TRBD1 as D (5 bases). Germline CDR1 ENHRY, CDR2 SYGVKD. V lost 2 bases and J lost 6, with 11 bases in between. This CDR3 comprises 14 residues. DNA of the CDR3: TGTGCCATCAGTGAGGGTGACAGCCTCAATGAGCAGTTCTTC. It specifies CAISEGDSLNEQFF.

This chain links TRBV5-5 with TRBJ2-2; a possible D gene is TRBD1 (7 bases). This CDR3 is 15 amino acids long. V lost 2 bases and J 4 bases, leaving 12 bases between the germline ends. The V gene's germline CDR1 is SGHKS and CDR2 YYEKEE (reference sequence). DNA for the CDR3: TGTGCCAGCAGCTTAGGGACAGCGGGCACCGGGGAGCTGTTTTTT. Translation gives CASSLGTAGTGELFF.

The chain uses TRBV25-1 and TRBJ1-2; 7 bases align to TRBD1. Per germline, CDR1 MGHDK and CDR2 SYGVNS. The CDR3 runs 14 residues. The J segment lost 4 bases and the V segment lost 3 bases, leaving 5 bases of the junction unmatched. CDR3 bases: TGTGCCAGCAGTGACGCCGGGACAGTCTATGGCTACACCTTC. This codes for CASSDAGTVYGYTF.

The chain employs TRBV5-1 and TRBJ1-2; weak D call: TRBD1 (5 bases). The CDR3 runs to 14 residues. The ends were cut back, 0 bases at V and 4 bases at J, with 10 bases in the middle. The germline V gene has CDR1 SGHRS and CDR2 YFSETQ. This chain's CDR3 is CASSLGTNLYGYTF. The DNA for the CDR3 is TGCGCCAGCAGCTTGGGGACAAACCTCTATGGCTACACCTTC.